Shown below are 14 T cell receptor beta chains from a single sample sequenced in a study of blood T cell repertoires in COVID-19. Some clones are missing from TCRdb's copy, which holds only in-frame ones; the method was immunoSEQ multiplex PCR. The sample has 200,000 to 250,000 clones; approximately 80% are singletons. Sequencing was performed on PBMCs or T cells enriched from blood (not recorded which). All receptors derive from a woman aged 40 to 55 with acute COVID-19.

The CDR3 DNA follows: TGTGCCAGCAGCCCACTACAGGGAAAGAACATTCAGTACTTC. Translating it yields CASSPLQGKNIQYF. This chain links TRBV28 with TRBJ2-4; tentatively, D is TRBD1 (6 bases). The V and J ends lost 6 bases and 7 bases respectively, with 16 bases between them. The germline V gene encodes CDR1 MDHEN and CDR2 SYDVKM. The CDR3 has 14 amino acids.

Only a few counts were recorded for this clone. The chain links TRBV6-5 to TRBJ2-1; D not certain. The V and J ends lost 0 bases and 7 bases respectively, with 13 bases between them. The CDR3 consists of 15 residues. Germline V gene lookup returns CDR1 MNHEY and CDR2 SVGAGI. This chain's CDR3 is CASSYSINLGNEQFF. The CDR3 DNA reads TGTGCCAGCAGTTACTCGATTAATCTCGGGAATGAGCAGTTCTTC.

CDR3 in amino acids: CASSLATPTGSGANVLTF. In DNA, the CDR3 is TGTGCCAGCAGCTTAGCCACCCCAACAGGGTCTGGGGCCAACGTCCTGACTTTC. The chain joins TRBV11-2 to TRBJ2-6; D may be TRBD1 (6 bases). Germline loops: CDR1 SGHAT, CDR2 FQNNGV. The CDR3 covers 18 residues. V lost 1 base, J lost 1 base, and 14 bases lay in between.

This clone was counted a single time. The CDR3 region is CASSPTGPNQPQHF. The CDR3, as DNA: TGTGCCAGCAGCCCGACAGGGCCCAATCAGCCCCAGCATTTT. The gene calls are TRBV7-9 and TRBJ1-5, with 7 bases matching TRBD1. The CDR3 loop spans 14 amino acids. V was clipped by 5 bases and J by 3 bases; unmatched bases: 4. The V gene's germline CDR1 is SEHNR and CDR2 FQNEAQ (reference sequence). Looking up the rest from reference TRBV7-9 and TRBJ1-5 gives the full variable domain: DTGVSQNPRHKITKRGQNVTFRCDPISEHNRLYWYRQTLGQGPEFLTYFQNEAQLEKSRLLSDRFSAERPKGSFSTLEIQRTEQGDSAMYLCASSPTGPNQPQHFGDGTRLSIL.

The genes are TRBV21-1 and TRBJ1-1; the DNA was not used to check the table's D call, TRBD1. TRBV21-1 is listed as a pseudogene. CDR3 length: 13 residues. The CDR3 is CASSNSGDPGAFF. The CDR3 DNA is TGTGCCAGCAGCAATTCAGGGGACCCGGGGGCTTTCTTT.

This sequence joins TRBV30 and TRBJ1-4; D possibly corresponds to TRBD1 (6 bases). The CDR3 runs 15 residues. Germline CDR1 GTSNPN, CDR2 SVGIG (reference sequence). Trimming left V 2 bases short and J 7 bases short, with 17 bases between. DNA of the CDR3: TGTGCCTGGAGTATTCCGACAGGTGGTCCTGAAAAACTGTTTTTT. It yields the protein CAWSIPTGGPEKLFF.

This clone was observed once. This chain links TRBV28 with TRBJ1-1, with 8 nucleotides matching TRBD1. Germline CDR1 and CDR2: MDHEN and SYDVKM. CDR3 length: 14 residues. Unmatched junction bases numbered 9, after V lost 7 bases and J lost 5 bases. The CDR3 nucleotides are TGTGCCAGCATCCTGTTCGACAGGGGAACTGAAGCTTTCTTT. Its protein product is CASILFDRGTEAFF. The variable domain in full, completed from reference TRBV28 and TRBJ1-1, reads DVKVTQSSRYLVKRTGEKVFLECVQDMDHENMFWYRQDPGLGLRLIYFSYDVKMKEKGDIPEGYSVSREKKERFSLILESASTNQTSMYLCASILFDRGTEAFFGQGTRLTVV.

The chain is built from TRBV12-3 or TRBV12-4 and TRBJ1-2; D not resolved. The germline V and J ends were trimmed by 3 bases and 8 bases, with 10 bases remaining between them. The CDR3 is 12 residues long. CDR3 coding DNA: TGTGCCAGCAGTTTTACGGGGTACGGCTACACCTTC. Translating it yields CASSFTGYGYTF.

This chain uses TRBV2 with TRBJ1-5, with 7 nucleotides matching TRBD1. V trimming: 3 bases; J trimming: 0 bases; junction bases outside the gene matches: 2. Germline V gene lookup returns CDR1 SNHLY and CDR2 FYNNEI. The CDR3 spans 15 residues. The CDR3 DNA reads as TGTGCCAGCAGTGACGACAGGGATAGCAATCAGCCCCAGCATTTT. Its translation: CASSDDRDSNQPQHF. Together with reference TRBV2 and TRBJ1-5, the CDR3 gives the full variable domain: EPEVTQTPSHQVTQMGQEVILRCVPISNHLYFYWYRQILGQKVEFLVSFYNNEISEKSEIFDDQFSVERPDGSNFTLKIRSTKLEDSAMYFCASSDDRDSNQPQHFGDGTRLSIL.

The chain uses TRBV14 and TRBJ2-7; TRBD2 agrees at 14 bases. With V trimmed by 3 bases and J by 5 bases, 3 bases remained unmatched. Looked up from germline, CDR1 is SGHDN and CDR2 is FVKESK. The CDR3 loop spans 15 amino acids. The CDR3: CASSQGLAGADEQYF. CDR3 bases: TGTGCCAGCAGCCAGGGACTAGCGGGAGCTGACGAGCAGTACTTC.

The chain couples TRBV28 to TRBJ2-7; D perhaps matches TRBD1 (6 bases). The CDR3 totals 13 residues. Germline V gene sequence: CDR1 MDHEN, CDR2 SYDVKM. The germline V and J ends were trimmed by 3 bases and 8 bases, with 14 bases remaining between them. The CDR3 DNA reads TGTGCCAGCAGTTTCGGACAGCTGTTTAAGCAGTACTTC. Protein product: CASSFGQLFKQYF.

Many counts were recorded for this clone. The chain recombines TRBV5-1 with TRBJ1-3, with D unresolved. Trimming took 4 bases from V and 0 from J, leaving 11 bases between them. The CDR3 is made up of 15 amino acids. From germline, CDR1 is SGHRS and CDR2 YFSETQ. As DNA, the CDR3 is TGCGCCAGCAGCCCAAGGAGAGGCTCTGGAAACACCATATATTTT. It encodes CASSPRRGSGNTIYF.

This clone was recorded a few times. The rearrangement joins TRBV6-5 to TRBJ1-1, with 7 bases identical to TRBD1. CDR3 length equals 15 residues. Per the germline V gene, CDR1 is MNHEY and CDR2 is SVGAGI. Losses at the gene ends were 6 bases for V and 5 bases for J; bases not matched to a gene: 12. CDR3 coding DNA: TGTGCCAGCAGCTCAGTACAGGGGCGAAAAACTGAAGCTTTCTTT. Encoded protein: CASSSVQGRKTEAFF.

CDR3 bases: TGTGCCAGCAGTTTATGGGCAGGCAATCAGCCCCAGCATTTT. Translating it yields CASSLWAGNQPQHF. The V call is TRBV28, the J call TRBJ1-5, with D hard to call. V lost 0 bases to trimming and J lost 2 bases, with 5 bases between them. Germline CDR1 is MDHEN and CDR2 is SYDVKM. The CDR3 covers 14 residues.